This T cell receptor beta chain was obtained from a study of spatial heterogeneity in lung cancer. TCRdb ran MiXCR on the 5' RACE reads and lists one entry per CDR3 protein. The repertoire consists of tens of thousands of distinct CDR3 sequences, with approximately 21% occurring once and the leading ten covering about 6.6%. With 8 bases removed from V and 0 bases from J, the gap between germline ends came to 10 bases. Per germline, CDR1 MNHNS and CDR2 SASEGT. The CDR3 has 13 amino acids. The time point was: sample taken at primary tumor resection. Whole RNA was taken from tumor, nontumor lung or frozen PBMC; it was then sequenced unsorted. The cohort: approximately 66 early-stage, untreated non-small cell lung cancer patients.

This chain connects TRBV6-1 to TRBJ1-1; D uncertain. The receptor was derived from a male donor with early-stage non-small cell lung cancer. The material was PBMCs, obtained at surgery. DNA for the CDR3: TGTGCCAGCCTGGCGGAGATGAACACTGAAGCTTTCTTT. Encoded protein: CASLAEMNTEAFF.